The rows below give T cell receptor beta chains drawn from one sample of a study of blood T cell repertoires in COVID-19. Only in-frame clones appear in the TCRdb table, and some are missing; sequencing was by immunoSEQ multiplex PCR. The sample has 180,000 or so clones; approximately 86% are singletons. Material for sequencing was peripheral blood. These receptors all come from a man aged 60 to 69 with acute or convalescent COVID-19. Each CDR3 is given without its conserved first and last residue. Some rows mark clone size as missing; the rest say once, few, many or name a class of expanded clone.

v_call,clone_size,j_call,cdr3_aa
TRBV30,NA,TRBJ1-1,AWTFRGFGTEAF
TRBV28,once,TRBJ2-7,ASSGTRGAYEQY
TRBV27,NA,TRBJ1-5,ASGGARGNQPQH
TRBV19,NA,TRBJ2-5,ASSRGEETQY
TRBV5-1,NA,TRBJ2-5,ASSPQGAGMETQY
TRBV5-6,NA,TRBJ2-7,ASSIRGSYEQY
TRBV5-1,NA,TRBJ1-1,ASSQHFRQGGGGNTEAF
TRBV5-4,NA,TRBJ2-7,ASSLGAGTVRDEQY
TRBV2,NA,TRBJ1-6,ASSEGQSLH
TRBV19,NA,TRBJ1-1,ASSIRVGKNTEAF
TRBV2,NA,TRBJ2-5,ASSERQGHETQY
TRBV15,NA,TRBJ2-7,ATSRRGNGYEQY
TRBV27,NA,TRBJ2-7,ASSSWTSGTASQY
TRBV7-9,NA,TRBJ1-4,ASSLYGATNEKLF
TRBV5-1,NA,TRBJ1-1,ASSLPGTGNTEAF
TRBV27,NA,TRBJ1-1,ASSLWGTLNTEAF
TRBV10-3,NA,TRBJ1-6,AIKWAGGKNSPLH
TRBV3-1/TRBV3-2,NA,TRBJ2-4,ASSQTSRSKNIQY
TRBV18,NA,TRBJ2-1,ASSPPQGFSYNEQF
TRBV4-2,NA,TRBJ1-6,ASSQETGGDSNSPLH
TRBV25-1,NA,TRBJ1-6,ASSGQLNSPLH
TRBV3-1/TRBV3-2,NA,TRBJ1-1,ASSQVKTEAF
TRBV5-1,once,TRBJ2-7,ASSLDGRSDEQY
TRBV30,NA,TRBJ2-3,AWTRWAAPLTDTQY
TRBV14,NA,TRBJ1-1,ASSQTDRDRRRLNTEAF
TRBV18,NA,TRBJ2-1,ASSPTTGGAEQF
TRBV6-5,NA,TRBJ2-2,ASSYSGGQGTGELF
TRBV7-2,once,TRBJ2-3,ASSSVLATQY
TRBV6-5,NA,TRBJ1-1,ASRASWTGVTEAF
TRBV19,NA,TRBJ1-2,ASSLPRGTVSPRGYGYT
TRBV6-5,NA,TRBJ2-7,ASSYSRLAGVHEQY
TRBV7-9,NA,TRBJ1-1,ASSGWGQGDTEAF
TRBV6-1,NA,TRBJ1-1,ASSEVRGTEAF
TRBV5-1,NA,TRBJ1-2,ASSEKGQGGNYGYT
TRBV6-5,NA,TRBJ1-2,ASRLSPTGYGYT
TRBV7-8,NA,TRBJ2-7,ASRIQPATYEQY
TRBV10-2,NA,TRBJ1-3,ASRNAGPPENTIY
TRBV7-2,NA,TRBJ2-3,ASSLQGSSGAFTDTQY
TRBV7-9,NA,TRBJ2-1,ASSFGLAGVWNEQF
TRBV9,NA,TRBJ2-7,ASGSAGTSEQY
TRBV13,NA,TRBJ2-7,ASSLGGTGLYYEQY
TRBV5-1,once,TRBJ1-4,ASRSQTGATNEKLF
TRBV11-2,NA,TRBJ2-3,ASNLAPATDTQY
TRBV5-1,NA,TRBJ1-3,ASSFQGLSSGNTIY
TRBV3-1/TRBV3-2,NA,TRBJ1-6,ASSQDQAGSYNSPLH
TRBV6-1,NA,TRBJ2-7,ASSGAAGVAYEQY
TRBV30,NA,TRBJ2-7,AWFSGLEQY
TRBV18,NA,TRBJ2-5,ASSPRLAGGGGGETQY
TRBV28,NA,TRBJ2-2,ASSSGGTDTGELF
TRBV18,NA,TRBJ1-3,ASSPLTGGNGNTIY
TRBV3-1/TRBV3-2,NA,TRBJ2-1,ASSQYLDSLYEQF
TRBV28,NA,TRBJ2-1,ASSSSAGGPYNEQF
TRBV19,NA,TRBJ2-1,ASSRDRGTSEQF
TRBV25-1,few,TRBJ2-7,ASSARHRGSYEQY